This is a list of T cell receptor beta chains from one sample in a study of T cell repertoires in cytomegalovirus infection. TCRdb called the reads again in MiXCR, with one record for every CDR3 protein. The sample carries approximately 490,000 distinct CDR3 sequences, about 11% recorded once. The sequencing input was PBMCs. These receptors were collected from a human donor in good health (CMV status not recorded). Some clones in this sample may be carry-over from other donors' samples. Each CDR3 is given with its conserved first and last residue. A D gene is named only where the DNA matches it firmly. Rows give clone size only sometimes, using once, few, many, or a class for an expanded clone.

clone_size j_call d_call v_call cdr3_aa cdr3_nt
many TRBJ1-3 NA TRBV7-8 CASSLTFSGNTIYF TGTGCCAGCAGCTTAACGTTCTCCGGAAACACCATATATTTT
many TRBJ2-7 TRBD1 TRBV10-2 CASSLGQGTEQYF TGCGCCAGCAGTTTGGGACAGGGGACCGAGCAGTACTTC
many TRBJ1-1 NA TRBV12-3/TRBV12-4 CASSFGSPPEAFF TGTGCCAGCAGTTTCGGCAGCCCCCCTGAAGCTTTCTTT
many TRBJ2-7 TRBD1 TRBV5-6 CASSLRTGYEQYF TGTGCCAGCAGCTTACGGACAGGGTACGAGCAGTACTTC
few TRBJ2-4 TRBD2 TRBV14 CASSLGGDVNIQYF TGTGCCAGCAGCTTGGGGGGGGACGTAAACATTCAGTACTTC
many TRBJ2-3 TRBD2 TRBV11-2 CASSPPGRGEDTQYF TGTGCCAGCAGCCCTCCGGGACGGGGGGAAGATACGCAGTATTTT
many TRBJ2-2 TRBD2 TRBV7-9 CASSFTSGSPGELFF TGTGCCAGCAGCTTTACCAGCGGGAGTCCCGGGGAGCTGTTTTTT
many TRBJ2-3 TRBD1 TRBV12-5 CASGFFRTGTSTDTQYF TGTGCTAGTGGTTTCTTCCGGACAGGCACTAGCACAGATACGCAGTATTTT
many TRBJ1-4 TRBD1 TRBV12-3/TRBV12-4 CASSLGQDREKLFF TGTGCCAGCAGTCTGGGACAGGATCGAGAAAAACTGTTTTTT
NA TRBJ2-7 NA TRBV6-6 CASSRDPTGGEQYF TGTGCCAGCAGTCGGGACCCCACCGGCGGCGAGCAGTACTTC
many TRBJ2-1 NA TRBV6-2/TRBV6-3 CASSSPGEYNEQFF TGTGCCAGCAGTAGCCCGGGCGAGTACAATGAGCAGTTCTTC
many TRBJ2-1 NA TRBV12-3/TRBV12-4 CASSLASADEQFF TGTGCCAGCAGTTTAGCGTCTGCTGATGAGCAGTTCTTC
many TRBJ2-2 NA TRBV19 CASSIWGSTGELFF TGTGCCAGTAGTATCTGGGGAAGCACCGGGGAGCTGTTTTTT
many TRBJ1-5 TRBD1 TRBV28 CASSTDRGYDQPQHF TGTGCCAGCAGTACGGACAGGGGGTACGATCAGCCCCAGCATTTT
few TRBJ2-7 NA TRBV28 CASRSSPEDEQYF TGTGCCAGCCGTTCCTCCCCCGAGGACGAGCAGTACTTC
many TRBJ2-1 TRBD2 TRBV7-9 CASSSRAGTSGNEQFF TGTGCCAGCAGCTCCCGCGCCGGGACTAGCGGCAATGAGCAGTTCTTC
many TRBJ2-1 NA TRBV10-3 CAISDGGPSYNEQFF TGTGCCATCAGTGATGGAGGTCCTAGCTACAATGAGCAGTTCTTC
many TRBJ2-7 NA TRBV7-2 CASSLVTSEQYF TGTGCCAGCAGCTTAGTTACCTCTGAGCAGTACTTC
many TRBJ1-5 NA TRBV12-3/TRBV12-4 CASSSEGSSNQPQHF TGTGCCAGCAGTTCGGAAGGAAGTAGCAATCAGCCCCAGCATTTT
many TRBJ2-1 TRBD2 TRBV6-5 CASSGYLAGGNEQFF TGTGCCAGCAGTGGCTATTTAGCGGGAGGGAATGAGCAGTTCTTC
NA TRBJ2-1 TRBD1 TRBV5-6 CASSRIPGQAYNEQFF TGTGCCAGCAGCCGTATCCCGGGACAGGCCTACAATGAGCAGTTCTTC
many TRBJ2-7 NA TRBV28 CASSLDSDRKSEQYF TGTGCCAGCAGTCTAGACTCGGACCGTAAGTCCGAGCAGTACTTC
many TRBJ2-2 NA TRBV7-2 CASRPGQPFNTGELFF TGTGCCAGCAGACCGGGACAACCCTTCAACACCGGGGAGCTGTTTTTT
many TRBJ1-5 NA TRBV28 CASRLANQPQHF TGTGCCAGCAGGCTAGCCAATCAGCCCCAGCATTTT
many TRBJ2-2 NA TRBV12-3/TRBV12-4 CASRGITGELFF TGTGCCAGTCGAGGGATCACCGGGGAGCTGTTTTTT